This TCR beta chain was retrieved from a study of regulatory T cells in long-lasting Graves disease. Time point of the sample: persistent/refractory GD, antithyroid drugs over 5 years with positive TRAb. The TCR library used RNA extracted from PBMCs. Each patient gave approximately 9.2 milliliters of EDTA-anticoagulated peripheral blood. This clonotype was counted many times. The antigen is unknown. General study results and limits: Under persistent disease, TRBV28, TRBJ1-2 and TRBJ2-5 were used preferentially. Persistent Graves' patients showed a TCR diversity that was lower than that of newly diagnosed ones.

The CDR3 is 15 residues long. Germline loops: CDR1 MNHEY, CDR2 SVGEGT. V was trimmed by 4 bases and J by 3 bases, leaving 13 bases between them. For TCR beta, libraries came from iRepertoire HTBI primers and Arm-PCR of CDR3 regions. TCRdb re-called the multiplex PCR reads with MiXCR, one entry per CDR3 protein. The sample has a few hundred thousand distinct CDR3 sequences, about 20% seen once; the top ten hold around 12%. This clonotype originated in a female donor with Graves disease. The specimen was peripheral blood mononuclear cells (PBMCs), collected when the disease was refractory, from a patient treated with antithyroid drugs. The gene calls are TRBV6-2 or TRBV6-3 and TRBJ2-4; D is undetermined. Here the CDR3 DNA reads TGTGCCAGCAGTTCATGGGTGCGCGGCAAAAACATTCAGTACTTC. Residues: CASSSWVRGKNIQYF.